The rows below give T cell receptor beta chains drawn from one sample of a study of cytomegalovirus exposure and HLA in healthy donors. Using immunoSEQ multiplex PCR, the repertoire was profiled, and TCRdb retains in-frame clones only, with some absent. The sample includes about 170,000 clones, 70% to 90% seen only once; the top ten take around 4.9%. The source material was PBMCs. Receptors originate from a girl aged 5-17 years in good health and CMV-seropositive. CDR3s include the opening cysteine and the closing phenylalanine or tryptophan. D genes are given only for firm matches. For some rows the clone size is stated as once, few or many, or as a class when expanded; others skip it.

-	-	TRBV30	TRBJ1-2	CAWSPERARGYTF	TGTGCCTGGAGCCCCGAGAGGGCGCGGGGCTACACCTTC
-	once	TRBV29-1	TRBJ2-7	CSVGRDTYEQYF	TGCAGCGTTGGACGGGATACCTACGAGCAGTACTTC
TRBD2	-	TRBV7-9	TRBJ2-1	CASSLDTSGSYNEQFF	TGTGCCAGCAGCTTAGATACTAGCGGGTCCTACAATGAGCAGTTCTTC
-	-	TRBV4-1	TRBJ2-7	CASSQAQKDEQYF	TGCGCCAGCAGCCAAGCACAGAAGGACGAGCAGTACTTC
-	-	TRBV28	TRBJ2-5	CATVGSRRETQYF	TGTGCCACCGTGGGGTCCCGGAGGGAGACCCAGTACTTC
-	-	TRBV5-1	TRBJ2-1	CASSYERASYNEQFF	TGCGCCAGCAGCTATGAGAGGGCGTCCTACAATGAGCAGTTCTTC
-	-	TRBV7-9	TRBJ1-1	CASRDSGDTEAFF	TGTGCCAGCAGAGACTCAGGGGACACTGAAGCTTTCTTT
TRBD2	-	TRBV19	TRBJ2-1	CASSMSGTSYNEQFF	TGTGCCAGTAGTATGTCGGGGACTAGCTACAATGAGCAGTTCTTC
-	-	TRBV6-5	TRBJ1-4	CASKKSLTGGEKLFF	TGTGCCAGCAAGAAGTCTTTGACAGGTGGTGAAAAACTGTTTTTT
-	-	TRBV4-1	TRBJ1-2	CASSQVGVWYYGYTF	TGCGCCAGCAGCCAAGTAGGGGTGTGGTACTATGGCTACACCTTC
TRBD1	-	TRBV6-1	TRBJ1-4	CASRTGQWNEKLFF	TGTGCCAGCAGGACGGGACAGTGGAATGAAAAACTGTTTTTT
TRBD1	-	TRBV27	TRBJ1-1	CASGSGGITEAFF	TGTGCCAGCGGATCAGGGGGCATCACTGAAGCTTTCTTT
-	-	TRBV7-2	TRBJ1-2	CASSLVGPVFSGYTF	TGTGCCAGCAGCTTAGTTGGGCCCGTATTCTCCGGCTACACCTTC
TRBD1	-	TRBV15	TRBJ1-2	CATSRVRQGAHGYTF	TGTGCCACCAGCAGAGTTAGGCAGGGGGCACATGGCTACACCTTC
-	-	TRBV25-1	TRBJ1-5	CASSERGTYSQPQHF	TGTGCCAGCAGTGAGAGAGGGACATATAGTCAGCCCCAGCATTTT
-	few	TRBV4-1	TRBJ2-7	CASSQDSPSSYEQYF	TGCGCCAGCAGCCAAGATTCTCCGAGCTCCTACGAGCAGTACTTC
TRBD1	once	TRBV28	TRBJ1-3	CASSRTGQAAGNTIYF	TGTGCCAGCAGTAGAACGGGACAGGCGGCGGGAAACACCATATATTTT
TRBD1	-	TRBV7-8	TRBJ2-7	CASSLVDRAHEQYF	TGTGCCAGCAGCTTAGTGGACAGGGCCCACGAGCAGTACTTC
-	-	TRBV29-1	TRBJ1-2	CSVEDGPIYGYTF	TGCAGCGTTGAAGATGGGCCGATCTATGGCTACACCTTC
-	-	TRBV5-1	TRBJ1-2	CASSLISGSYGYTF	TGCGCCAGCAGCTTGATCTCGGGGAGCTATGGCTACACCTTC
-	-	TRBV19	TRBJ2-5	CASSPRLGETQYF	TGTGCCAGTAGTCCGCGACTGGGAGAGACCCAGTACTTC
TRBD2	-	TRBV28	TRBJ2-7	CASSSQRTSGVIYEQYF	TGTGCCAGCAGCTCACAGAGGACTAGCGGGGTGATCTACGAGCAGTACTTC
-	-	TRBV12-5	TRBJ2-3	CASGLVVAAYADTQYF	TGTGCTAGTGGGCTAGTCGTCGCGGCGTACGCAGATACGCAGTATTTT
TRBD1	-	TRBV19	TRBJ1-5	CASSIDQDRAYSNQPQHF	TGTGCCAGTAGTATAGATCAGGACAGGGCATATAGCAATCAGCCCCAGCATTTT
-	-	TRBV2	TRBJ2-2	CASSDTSGVYGELFF	TGTGCCAGCAGTGATACCTCAGGGGTGTACGGGGAGCTGTTTTTT
TRBD1	-	TRBV5-1	TRBJ2-5	CASSAGTGEETQYF	TGCGCCAGCAGCGCTGGGACAGGGGAAGAGACCCAGTACTTC
-	-	TRBV27	TRBJ1-2	CASSLSGQAYGYTF	TGTGCCAGCAGTTTATCCGGCCAGGCCTATGGCTACACCTTC
-	-	TRBV7-9	TRBJ1-1	CASSLEAVPEAFF	TGTGCCAGCAGCTTAGAAGCCGTACCTGAAGCTTTCTTT
-	-	TRBV28	TRBJ2-4	CASSFPGAKNIQYF	TGTGCCAGCAGTTTCCCGGGGGCCAAAAACATTCAGTACTTC
-	-	TRBV6-5	TRBJ2-7	CASLSPLYEQYF	TGTGCCAGCTTATCCCCCCTGTACGAGCAGTACTTC
-	-	TRBV7-9	TRBJ1-2	CASVLETNYGYTF	TGTGCCAGCGTCCTTGAGACTAACTATGGCTACACCTTC